Following are 13 T cell receptor beta chains from one sample sequenced in a study of T cell clonality in common variable immunodeficiency. Data came from immunoSEQ multiplex PCR; TCRdb stores just in-frame clones and leaves some out. The table lists approximately 57,000 clones, with no singletons. Sequences were obtained from peripheral blood mononuclear cells. The receptors shown here come from a person aged 18 to 69 in good health.

Many counts were recorded for this clone. The read terminates 3 residues before the CDR3 end, so the remaining end is supplied by the germline J gene. J is TRBJ2-2 and V is TRBV20-1, with D maybe TRBD1 (5 bases). V lost 4 bases to trimming and J lost 0 bases, with 9 bases between them. In germline, CDR1 is DFQATT, CDR2 SNEGSKA (reference sequence). This CDR3 has 14 amino acids. CDR3 DNA (partial): TGCAGTGCTACAGGACACGCGAACACCGGGGAG. Its translation: CSATGHANTGE. The complete CDR3 protein is CSATGHANTGELFF.

This clone was counted many times. The read comes to an end 3 residues before the CDR3 does, leaving the germline J gene to fill in the end. This chain connects TRBV7-9 to TRBJ2-3; 7 nucleotides align to TRBD1. Germline V gene sequence: CDR1 SEHNR, CDR2 FQNEAQ (reference sequence). The junction had 10 bases not matched to a gene; V was cut back by 7 bases and J by 6 bases. The CDR3 length is 14 residues. CDR3 residues: CASNPGTVWDTQYF. CDR3 DNA, as far as it was read: TGTGCCAGCAACCCCGGGACAGTCTGGGATACG.

This clone has a count of ten or more. The CDR3 end falls 3 residues outside the read, so it is completed with the germline J gene. Other DNA sequences in this sample translate to the same CDR3. J is TRBJ2-1 and V is TRBV5-1; D uncertain. CDR3 length: 11 amino acids. Deletions cut 4 bases from V and 6 bases from J, with 5 bases between. CDR1 SGHRS and CDR2 YFSETQ come from the germline V gene. This CDR3 reads CASSLSNEQFF. The part of the CDR3 DNA that was read is TGCGCCAGCAGCCTCTCCAATGAG.

This clone was seen at least ten times. The read terminates 3 residues ahead of where the CDR3 ends, so the germline J gene completes it. V and J are TRBV7-3 and TRBJ2-3, with D unclear. Trimming stripped 5 bases from V and 0 bases from J, with 9 bases between. The germline CDR1 and CDR2 sequences are SGHTA and FQGTGA. CDR3 length equals 14 residues. The sequenced part of the CDR3 DNA is TGTGCCAGCAGCCTCGGGTATAGCACAGATACG. It codes for CASSLGYSTDT. The CDR3 in full is CASSLGYSTDTQYF.

This clone was picked up many times. The read is 3 residues too short to cover the CDR3 end, so that end is filled in from the germline J gene. V and J are TRBV5-1 and TRBJ2-2; perhaps TRBD1 as D (5 bases). CDR3 length equals 21 residues. CDR1 is SGHRS, CDR2 YFSETQ, per germline. The chain's CDR3 is CASSLGVRPFLKSSGANVLFF. The part of the CDR3 DNA that was read is TGCGCCAGCAGCTTAGGGGTCAGGCCATTTCTTAAGAGCTCTGGGGCCAACGTG.

This clone was seen many times. With the read ending 3 residues before the CDR3 end, the germline J gene is used to fill in that end. V is TRBV20-1 and J is TRBJ1-5, with a tentative D call TRBD1 (6 bases). The germline CDR1 and CDR2 sequences are DFQATT and SNEGSKA (reference sequence). The CDR3 spans 15 residues. The V gene lost 0 bases and the J gene lost 6 bases, with 15 bases spanning the gap. The part of the CDR3 DNA that was read is TGCAGTGCTAGAGATCGGAACAGGGCGGGTCAGCCC. This sequence encodes CSARDRNRAGQP. Given in full, the CDR3 is CSARDRNRAGQPQHF.

This clone was detected many times. The CDR3 goes on 3 residues after the read ends, and that part is filled in from the germline J gene. This sequence joins TRBV10-1 and TRBJ1-3; D unclear. Germline V gives CDR1 WNHNN, CDR2 SYGVQD (reference sequence). Trimming took 3 bases from V and 4 from J, leaving 7 bases between them. This CDR3 has 13 residues. The part of the CDR3 DNA that was read is TGCGCCAGCAGTGATTCATTCGGAAACACC. Translating it yields CASSDSFGNT. The full CDR3 reads CASSDSFGNTIYF.

This clone was seen repeatedly, ten times or more. The CDR3 end falls 3 residues outside the read, so it is completed with the germline J gene. The V and J genes are TRBV5-6 and TRBJ1-2; maybe TRBD1 (6 bases). Germline CDR1 reads SGHDT; CDR2 reads YYEEEE. V was shortened by 4 bases and J by 6 bases, with 19 bases between the two germline ends. The length of the CDR3 is 15 residues. The part of the CDR3 DNA that was read is TGTGCCAGCAGCCTTATACAGGGATTCCCTCATGGC. This codes for CASSLIQGFPHG. The entire CDR3 sequence reads CASSLIQGFPHGYTF. Drawing the rest from reference TRBV5-6 and TRBJ1-2, the complete variable domain is DAGVTQSPTHLIKTRGQQVTLRCSPKSGHDTVSWYQQALGQGPQFIFQYYEEEERQRGNFPDRFSGHQFPNYSSELNVNALLLGDSALYLCASSLIQGFPHGYTFGSGTRLTVV.

This clone was counted many times. The read gets to within 3 residues of the CDR3 end, and the germline J gene fills in the rest. The chain employs TRBV20-1 and TRBJ1-6; D might be TRBD1 (6 bases). The germline gives CDR1 DFQATT, CDR2 SNEGSKA (reference sequence). The CDR3 is made up of 13 amino acids. Trimming took off 0 bases at V and 6 bases at J, with 6 bases between the two ends. The DNA read from the CDR3 is TGCAGTGCTAGAGAACAGGGTAATTCACCC. Amino acid sequence: CSAREQGNSP. The whole CDR3 protein is CSAREQGNSPLHF.

This clone showed up many times. The read ends 3 residues early relative to the CDR3; the germline J gene fills the gap. The chain couples TRBV7-9 to TRBJ2-3, with 7 bases lining up with TRBD1. The CDR3 sequence is 14 residues long. Unmatched junction bases numbered 2, after V lost 3 bases and J lost 2 bases. CDR1 is SEHNR and CDR2 is FQNEAQ in the germline V gene (reference sequence). CDR3 DNA (partial): TGTGCCAGCAGCTTTCAGGGGGTCACAGATACG. It is translated as CASSFQGVTDT. The full CDR3 protein is CASSFQGVTDTQYF.

This clone has a count of ten or more. The DNA ends 3 residues before the CDR3 does, and the rest of the CDR3 is filled in from the germline J gene. V and J are TRBV13 and TRBJ1-2; possibly TRBD1 for D (5 bases). CDR3 length: 14 residues. The V end was cut by 0 bases, the J end by 4 bases, with 9 bases between. The germline V gene has CDR1 PRHDT and CDR2 FYEKMQ (reference sequence). CDR3 amino acids: CASSLGGAVYGYTF. Partial CDR3 DNA: TGTGCCAGCAGCTTAGGAGGGGCGGTCTATGGC.

This clone was found many times. A read error is possible here, since a much larger clone lies one base away. The read ends 3 residues shy of where the CDR3 ends; the end is completed using the germline J gene. The same CDR3 can be traced to other DNA sequences in this sample. The chain has TRBV20-1 and TRBJ1-4; unclear D gene. Per the germline V gene, CDR1 is DFQATT and CDR2 is SNEGSKA (reference sequence). Trimming shortened V by 5 bases and J by 0 bases, and 13 bases separated the two germline ends. The CDR3 sequence is 15 residues long. The CDR3 region is CSAPHPIATNEKLFF. The part of the CDR3 DNA that was read is TGCAGTGCTCCCCATCCCATTGCAACTAATGAAAAA.

In this sample, this clone turned up many times. Partial CDR3 DNA: TGTGCCTGGAGGGCCGACAGGGGGCACTATGGC. It is translated as CAWRADRGHYG. The whole CDR3 region reads CAWRADRGHYGYTF. V usage is TRBV30 and J usage is TRBJ1-2; 10 bases agree with TRBD1. Read data end 3 residues before the CDR3 end; the end is taken from the germline J gene. The CDR3 spans 14 residues. CDR1 is GTSNPN and CDR2 is SVGIG in the germline V gene (reference sequence). J was trimmed by 3 bases and V by 3 bases; bases with no gene match: 4.